A selection of T cell receptor beta chains follows, all from one sample in a study of cytomegalovirus exposure and HLA in healthy donors. Sequencing used immunoSEQ multiplex PCR; TCRdb keeps in-frame clones, though not all of them. This table holds about 98,000 clones, 69% found once. The sample consisted of PBMCs. The receptors originated from a female donor in good health and CMV-seronegative. CDR3s include the opening cysteine and the closing phenylalanine or tryptophan. A D gene is named only where the DNA matches it firmly. Only part of the rows carry a size: once, few, many, or a class if the clone is expanded.

J: TRBJ2-3
size: NA
length: 13
D: TRBD2
V: TRBV5-1
CDR3: CASSSGGADTQYF
DNA: TGCGCCAGCTCTAGCGGGGGGGCAGATACGCAGTATTTT

J: TRBJ2-5
size: NA
length: 12
D: NA
V: TRBV5-5
CDR3: CASRDMRETQYF
DNA: TGTGCCAGCAGAGACATGCGAGAGACCCAGTACTTC

J: TRBJ1-1
size: NA
length: 15
D: NA
V: TRBV6-5
CDR3: CASSYSRLRPMKAFF
DNA: TGTGCCAGCAGTTACTCGCGGCTTAGGCCGATGAAAGCTTTCTTT

J: TRBJ2-7
size: NA
length: 15
D: TRBD1
V: TRBV5-1
CDR3: CASSPGDRYLYEQYF
DNA: TGCGCCAGCAGCCCTGGGGACAGATACCTCTACGAGCAGTACTTC

J: TRBJ2-6
size: few
length: 17
D: NA
V: TRBV2
CDR3: CASSARNPVSGANVLTF
DNA: TGTGCCAGCAGCGCGAGGAACCCGGTCTCTGGGGCCAACGTCCTGACTTTC

J: TRBJ2-5
size: NA
length: 13
D: TRBD1
V: TRBV4-1
CDR3: CASSPQGRETQYF
DNA: TGCGCCAGCAGCCCACAGGGGCGGGAGACCCAGTACTTC

J: TRBJ2-1
size: few
length: 18
D: TRBD2
V: TRBV6-4
CDR3: CASSATSGGPASYNEQFF
DNA: TGTGCCAGCAGTGCTACTAGCGGGGGGCCGGCTTCATACAATGAGCAGTTCTTC

J: TRBJ1-2
size: few
length: 12
D: TRBD1
V: TRBV29-1
CDR3: CSVGTGGYGYTF
DNA: TGCAGCGTTGGCACAGGGGGGTATGGCTACACCTTC

J: TRBJ2-3
size: NA
length: 13
D: NA
V: TRBV7-3
CDR3: CASSLSTFDAQYF
DNA: TGTGCCAGCAGCTTAAGTACTTTTGATGCGCAGTATTTT

J: TRBJ2-7
size: NA
length: 12
D: NA
V: TRBV27
CDR3: CASSQQGYEQYF
DNA: TGTGCCAGCAGTCAACAGGGATACGAGCAGTACTTC

J: TRBJ2-1
size: few
length: 16
D: TRBD2
V: TRBV15
CDR3: CATSRSSGGEYNEQFF
DNA: TGTGCCACCAGCAGATCTAGCGGGGGGGAGTACAATGAGCAGTTCTTC

J: TRBJ1-4
size: NA
length: 15
D: TRBD1
V: TRBV5-4
CDR3: CASSAQGAQNEKLFF
DNA: TGTGCCAGCAGCGCCCAGGGGGCACAGAATGAAAAACTGTTTTTT

J: TRBJ1-2
size: NA
length: 12
D: NA
V: TRBV28
CDR3: CASREANYGYTF
DNA: TGTGCCAGCAGGGAGGCAAACTATGGCTACACCTTC

J: TRBJ1-2
size: NA
length: 15
D: TRBD1
V: TRBV25-1
CDR3: CASSPGTGGKYGYTF
DNA: TGTGCCAGCAGCCCCGGGACAGGGGGCAAGTATGGCTACACCTTC

J: TRBJ1-2
size: few
length: 13
D: NA
V: TRBV18
CDR3: CASSEWGEAGYTF
DNA: TGTGCCAGCTCAGAGTGGGGGGAGGCTGGCTACACCTTC

J: TRBJ2-6
size: few
length: 18
D: NA
V: TRBV6-1
CDR3: CASSDPSRHASGANVLTF
DNA: TGTGCCAGCAGTGACCCTTCACGACATGCCTCTGGGGCCAACGTCCTGACTTTC

J: TRBJ2-5
size: NA
length: 15
D: NA
V: TRBV30
CDR3: CAWRGGDPGKKTQYF
DNA: TGTGCCTGGAGGGGGGGAGACCCCGGTAAGAAGACCCAGTACTTC

J: TRBJ2-3
size: NA
length: 15
D: TRBD2
V: TRBV29-1
CDR3: CSVRTSGSGSDTQYF
DNA: TGCAGCGTCCGGACTAGCGGGAGTGGGTCAGATACGCAGTATTTT

J: TRBJ1-4
size: once
length: 14
D: NA
V: TRBV19
CDR3: CASSGSLTNEKLFF
DNA: TGTGCCAGTAGTGGGAGTCTCACTAATGAAAAACTGTTTTTT

J: TRBJ2-5
size: NA
length: 16
D: NA
V: TRBV7-6
CDR3: CASSLRISRNQETQYF
DNA: TGTGCCAGCAGCTTACGGATTTCGCGGAACCAAGAGACCCAGTACTTC

J: TRBJ1-5
size: NA
length: 14
D: NA
V: TRBV12-5
CDR3: CASGFGHRRQPQHF
DNA: TGTGCTAGTGGTTTCGGACACCGACGACAGCCCCAGCATTTT

J: TRBJ2-2
size: NA
length: 15
D: NA
V: TRBV11-2
CDR3: CASSLFAGGTGELFF
DNA: TGTGCCAGCAGCTTATTTGCGGGCGGGACCGGGGAGCTGTTTTTT

J: TRBJ1-4
size: medium-sized
length: 13
D: NA
V: TRBV5-6
CDR3: CASSLVLNEKLFF
DNA: TGTGCCAGCAGCTTGGTACTAAATGAAAAACTGTTTTTT

J: TRBJ2-6
size: NA
length: 19
D: NA
V: TRBV28
CDR3: CASSSNRERLSSGANVLTF
DNA: TGTGCCAGCAGTTCAAACCGGGAGAGATTAAGCTCTGGGGCCAACGTCCTGACTTTC

J: TRBJ1-1
size: NA
length: 16
D: NA
V: TRBV27
CDR3: CASSSPPFGDGSEAFF
DNA: TGTGCCAGCAGTAGTCCCCCATTCGGAGACGGATCTGAAGCTTTCTTT

J: TRBJ2-7
size: NA
length: 18
D: TRBD1
V: TRBV11-2
CDR3: CASSHRDRGIHWNYEQYF
DNA: TGTGCCAGCAGCCACCGGGACAGGGGGATCCATTGGAACTACGAGCAGTACTTC

J: TRBJ1-2
size: NA
length: 15
D: NA
V: TRBV30
CDR3: CAWSRTVYPTYGYTF
DNA: TGTGCCTGGAGTCGGACAGTTTATCCCACCTATGGCTACACCTTC

J: TRBJ2-3
size: NA
length: 14
D: NA
V: TRBV6-5
CDR3: CASRGSRFTDTQYF
DNA: TGTGCCAGCCGGGGGTCGCGGTTCACAGATACGCAGTATTTT

J: TRBJ1-3
size: NA
length: 15
D: TRBD1
V: TRBV9
CDR3: CASSVGDSSGNTIYF
DNA: TGTGCCAGCAGCGTAGGGGACAGCTCTGGAAACACCATATATTTT

J: TRBJ2-5
size: NA
length: 14
D: NA
V: TRBV11-2
CDR3: CASSLSPLRETQYF
DNA: TGTGCCAGCAGCTTAAGTCCATTGCGAGAGACCCAGTACTTC

J: TRBJ1-5
size: NA
length: 19
D: NA
V: TRBV15
CDR3: CATSRVYTGGERSNQPQHF
DNA: TGTGCCACCAGCAGAGTGTATACGGGGGGCGAAAGAAGCAATCAGCCCCAGCATTTT

J: TRBJ2-5
size: NA
length: 14
D: TRBD2
V: TRBV5-1
CDR3: CASSLGLALETQYF
DNA: TGCGCCAGCAGCTTAGGACTAGCGCTAGAGACCCAGTACTTC

J: TRBJ2-1
size: NA
length: 16
D: TRBD2
V: TRBV4-1
CDR3: CASSPEAGPLYNEQFF
DNA: TGCGCCAGCAGCCCCGAAGCGGGGCCTCTCTACAATGAGCAGTTCTTC

J: TRBJ2-7
size: NA
length: 13
D: TRBD2
V: TRBV7-9
CDR3: CASSLVGGLEQYF
DNA: TGTGCCAGCAGCTTAGTGGGAGGGCTCGAGCAGTACTTC

J: TRBJ1-4
size: many
length: 12
D: NA
V: TRBV6-5
CDR3: CASSSSNSKLFF
DNA: TGTGCCAGCAGTTCCAGCAACAGCAAACTGTTTTTT

J: TRBJ2-3
size: NA
length: 15
D: TRBD1
V: TRBV27
CDR3: CASSTRGRRTDTQYF
DNA: TGTGCCAGCAGCACTAGGGGGCGCAGAACAGATACGCAGTATTTT

J: TRBJ2-7
size: NA
length: 10
D: NA
V: TRBV30
CDR3: CAWAGSEQYF
DNA: TGTGCCTGGGCGGGGTCCGAGCAGTACTTC

J: TRBJ1-2
size: NA
length: 15
D: NA
V: TRBV30
CDR3: CAWTPYPGTSSGYTF
DNA: TGTGCCTGGACCCCTTACCCCGGGACATCGTCTGGCTACACCTTC

J: TRBJ2-1
size: NA
length: 16
D: TRBD2
V: TRBV2
CDR3: CAISQALAGRYNEQFF
DNA: TGTGCTATTTCCCAGGCACTAGCGGGCCGTTACAATGAGCAGTTCTTC

J: TRBJ2-7
size: NA
length: 14
D: TRBD1
V: TRBV27
CDR3: CASSLTGVPYEQYF
DNA: TGTGCCAGCAGCTTAACAGGGGTCCCCTACGAGCAGTACTTC

J: TRBJ1-1
size: few
length: 13
D: NA
V: TRBV5-1
CDR3: CASSEQVNTEAFF
DNA: TGCGCCAGCAGCGAACAGGTGAACACTGAAGCTTTCTTT

J: TRBJ1-3
size: few
length: 12
D: TRBD1
V: TRBV29-1
CDR3: CSVGGQQNTIYF
DNA: TGCAGCGTTGGGGGACAGCAGAACACCATATATTTT

J: TRBJ1-1
size: NA
length: 13
D: NA
V: TRBV10-2
CDR3: CASIKVLATEAFF
DNA: TGCGCCAGCATAAAAGTCTTAGCCACTGAAGCTTTCTTT

J: TRBJ1-2
size: NA
length: 15
D: TRBD1
V: TRBV19
CDR3: CASSINTGQGPGYTF
DNA: TGTGCCAGTAGTATCAACACCGGACAGGGGCCTGGCTACACCTTC

J: TRBJ2-7
size: NA
length: 14
D: NA
V: TRBV6-5
CDR3: CASSNAGATYEQYF
DNA: TGTGCCAGCAGTAACGCGGGGGCCACCTACGAGCAGTACTTC

J: TRBJ1-2
size: NA
length: 17
D: TRBD1
V: TRBV7-9
CDR3: CASSSTKDRGHNYGYTF
DNA: TGTGCCAGCAGCTCAACGAAGGACAGGGGACATAACTATGGCTACACCTTC

J: TRBJ1-1
size: medium-sized
length: 13
D: NA
V: TRBV2
CDR3: CASSTGVNTEAFF
DNA: TGTGCCAGCAGCACAGGAGTGAACACTGAAGCTTTCTTT

J: TRBJ1-2
size: NA
length: 14
D: TRBD1
V: TRBV30
CDR3: CAGRNRGRNYGYTF
DNA: TGTGCCGGAAGAAACAGGGGGCGTAACTATGGCTACACCTTC

J: TRBJ2-7
size: NA
length: 14
D: NA
V: TRBV30
CDR3: CAWSWSGAAYEQYF
DNA: TGTGCCTGGAGTTGGAGCGGAGCGGCCTACGAGCAGTACTTC